This TCR beta chain was found in a study of T cell repertoires in cytomegalovirus infection. Findings of the study overall: Cumulative public TCR beta family frequency identified carriers of CMV plus the relevant HLA.

This clonotype came up many times. Its antigen is as yet unknown. TCRdb used MiXCR to reprocess the reads, holding one entry per CDR3 protein. Of approximately 170,000 distinct CDR3 sequences in the sample, about 15% were seen once. This receptor was taken from a human donor in good health (CMV status not recorded). Some clones in this sample may be carry-over from other donors' samples. Sample: PBMCs.

The CDR3 region has the DNA TGTGCCAGCAGCCAAGCCCGGACTAACTATGGCTACACCTTC. Translating gives CASSQARTNYGYTF. The chain uses TRBV7-2 and TRBJ1-2, with D uncertain. Germline loops: CDR1 SGHTA, CDR2 FQGNSA. Trimming removed 5 bases at V and 0 bases at J, with 10 bases between. The CDR3 is 14 residues long.